This T cell receptor beta chain was sequenced during a study of T cell changes during pregnancy in multiple sclerosis. Sequenced by immunoSEQ multiplex PCR; TCRdb stores in-frame clones only, minus some. The top ten clones hold roughly 2.2% of a sample with tens of thousands of clones, 80% to 95% of them seen once. The germline CDR1 and CDR2 sequences are SQVTM and ANQGSEA. The junction had 12 bases not matched to a gene; V was cut back by 2 bases and J by 8 bases. The CDR3 consists of 15 residues. The sample in question was peripheral blood, obtained in the third trimester of pregnancy. This clonotype was sampled from a female donor with multiple sclerosis, enrolled in a pregnancy study. The chain joins TRBV29-1 to TRBJ2-1, with 7 bases lining up with TRBD1. Here the CDR3 reads CSVETIGGGGDEQFF. The CDR3 region has the DNA TGCAGCGTTGAAACTATAGGGGGCGGAGGCGATGAGCAGTTCTTC.